This T cell receptor (beta chain) was recovered during a study of vaccination and CD4 T cells after COVID-19. Study in general: SARS-CoV-2, HCoV-NL63, HCoV-OC43 and HCoV-229E supplied the overlapping spike peptides used to stimulate cells.

The treatment denotes: approximately 11-day PBMC culture with coronavirus spike peptide pools or control peptides (ViraFEST assay). ViraFEST sequenced TCRs after peptide-pool expansion of antigen-specific T cells. V lost 2 bases to trimming and J lost 5 bases, with 12 bases between them. This CDR3 is built from 14 residues. Germline loops: CDR1 MNHNS, CDR2 SASEGT. Sequenced with the Oncomine TCR Beta short-read assay was DNA taken from cultured CD4+ T cells. Genomic DNA was taken out of cultured CD4+ T cells by extraction. TCRdb reprocessed the PCR reads via MiXCR and lists one record per CDR3 protein. The sample includes fewer than 20,000 distinct CDR3 sequences, around 48% of them seen just once. This clonotype was detected a few times. Its antigen is not known.

The chain links TRBV6-1 to TRBJ1-2, with D possibly matching TRBD1 (6 bases). This receptor was taken from a human donor who had recovered from COVID-19. Sequenced material: CD4+ T cells from blood, cultured in vitro, taken before SARS-CoV-2 vaccination. This CDR3 is CASSETGGRYGYTF. The DNA of the CDR3 is TGTGCCAGCAGTGAAACTGGGGGCCGGTATGGCTACACCTTC.